Each of the 3 T cell receptor beta chains below was sequenced from the same sample in a study of blood T cell repertoires in COVID-19. TCRdb keeps only in-frame clones here, not all; method: immunoSEQ multiplex PCR. The table shows roughly 78,000 clones, with roughly 86% occurring only once. Sequencing was performed on peripheral blood. The receptors shown here come from a woman aged 55-70 years with acute or convalescent COVID-19.

The genes are TRBV7-9 and TRBJ1-1, with D possibly being TRBD1 (6 bases). V lost 8 bases and J 2 bases, leaving 15 bases between the germline ends. From germline, CDR1 is SEHNR and CDR2 FQNEAQ (reference sequence). This CDR3 contains 14 residues. CDR3: CASLNREKNTEAFF. The DNA of the CDR3 is TGTGCCAGCCTCAACAGGGAGAAAAACACTGAAGCTTTCTTT.

V is TRBV20-1 and J is TRBJ2-1; no clear D. CDR3 length equals 12 residues. V shed 3 bases and J shed 8 bases, with 11 bases lying between them. Germline CDR1 reads DFQATT; CDR2 reads SNEGSKA (reference sequence). CDR3 DNA sequence: TGCAGTGCTAGTCAAGGCCGGGATGAGCAGTTCTTC. This gives the protein CSASQGRDEQFF.

The rearrangement uses TRBV7-9 and TRBJ2-7; 8 bases are a match to TRBD1. The CDR3 contains 15 residues. V shed 2 bases, J shed 0 bases, and the junction held 3 bases outside the gene matches. Germline V CDR1 and CDR2: SEHNR, FQNEAQ (reference sequence). The CDR3 DNA is TGTGCCAGCAGCTTACTAGGACAGGGCTCCTACGAGCAGTACTTC. This encodes CASSLLGQGSYEQYF.